The rows below give T cell receptor beta chains drawn from one sample of a study of cytomegalovirus exposure and HLA in healthy donors. TCRdb's table, derived via immunoSEQ multiplex PCR, lists solely in-frame clones and lacks some. The data contain roughly 98,000 clones, 70% to 80% of them singletons. Sequenced sample: PBMCs. Receptor source: a female donor in good health and CMV-seronegative. Both conserved end residues are part of each CDR3. Fields, in order: V gene, J gene, clone size, D gene, CDR3 DNA, CDR3 protein. D genes are given only for firm matches. Size is omitted from some rows. Given values are once, few, many or a class for expanded clones.

TRBV18	TRBJ1-1	-	-	TGTGCCAGCTCACCGCCCGCGCGGACTGAAGCTTTCTTT	CASSPPARTEAFF
TRBV5-1	TRBJ1-3	-	-	TGCGCCAGCAGCTCCCGTGGAGGGGAGAATTTTGGAAACACCATATATTTT	CASSSRGGENFGNTIYF
TRBV2	TRBJ2-2	few	TRBD2	TGTGCCAGCAGAGCTAGCGGGGGGGCGAACACCGGGGAGCTGTTTTTT	CASRASGGANTGELFF
TRBV6-5	TRBJ2-1	-	TRBD1	TGTGCCAGCAGTTACAGCGGGACAGGGGGCGGAGGGGGGCAGTTCTTC	CASSYSGTGGGGGQFF
TRBV7-2	TRBJ2-1	-	TRBD2	TGTGCCAGCAGCTTAGTTCTAGCGGGAGGACCGTTCTTC	CASSLVLAGGPFF
TRBV28	TRBJ1-5	-	-	TGTGCCAGCAGTTTCCTGTACTCTGGACACCCTCTTAGCAATCAGCCCCAGCATTTT	CASSFLYSGHPLSNQPQHF
TRBV30	TRBJ1-4	-	-	TGTGCCTGGAGTGTAGTCCCGGGAAGGACTCACGGGGAAAAACTGTTTTTT	CAWSVVPGRTHGEKLFF
TRBV5-1	TRBJ1-2	once	-	TGCGCCAGCAGTTCGGGAGGGACTAACTATGGCTACACCTTC	CASSSGGTNYGYTF
TRBV5-1	TRBJ2-1	-	TRBD1	TGCGCCAGCAGCTCTTCGACAGGGGCTGAGCAGTTCTTC	CASSSSTGAEQFF
TRBV2	TRBJ2-2	-	-	TGTGCCAGCAGTGGCACGGTCGGGGAGCTGTTTTTT	CASSGTVGELFF
TRBV5-5	TRBJ2-5	once	TRBD2	TGTGCCAGCAGCTCAATTAGCGGGAGGGCCGGAGAGACCCAGTACTTC	CASSSISGRAGETQYF
TRBV5-1	TRBJ1-5	once	-	TGCGCCAGCAGCTTTGGGGGGAGCAATCAGCCCCAGCATTTT	CASSFGGSNQPQHF
TRBV5-6	TRBJ1-2	few	TRBD1	TGTGCCAGCAGCTCAGGGGGAGTCTATGGCTACACCTTC	CASSSGGVYGYTF
TRBV6-1	TRBJ1-6	-	TRBD1	TGTGCCAGCAGTGAGGACAGGGGTCCGGAGATCCACTTT	CASSEDRGPEIHF
TRBV28	TRBJ1-2	-	-	TGTGCCAGCCGCTTACAGAACAGGTACTATGGCTACACCTTC	CASRLQNRYYGYTF
TRBV7-9	TRBJ1-6	-	TRBD1	TGTGCCAGCAGCTTAGAAGGGGGCGTGGGATCACCCCTCCACTTT	CASSLEGGVGSPLHF
TRBV6-1	TRBJ2-5	-	-	TGTGCCAGCAGTGAGGAGGGGAGCCAGTACTTC	CASSEEGSQYF
TRBV27	TRBJ1-2	-	TRBD1	TGTGCCAGCAGTCCACTCGGACAGGGGGCGAGGGGCTATGGCTACACCTTC	CASSPLGQGARGYGYTF
TRBV10-3	TRBJ2-1	-	TRBD2	TGTGCCATCAGTGAGCACGTAGCGGGAGCTCTAAATGAGCAGTTCTTC	CAISEHVAGALNEQFF
TRBV15	TRBJ1-1	-	TRBD1	TGTGCCACCAGCAGATGGTATAGTTTCGGACAGGGGGGATCGAACACTGAAGCTTTCTTT	CATSRWYSFGQGGSNTEAFF
TRBV25-1	TRBJ2-2	once	-	TGTGCCAGCCAGACAGAAAAATTGAACACCGGGGAGCTGTTTTTT	CASQTEKLNTGELFF
TRBV15	TRBJ1-5	-	-	TGTGCCACCACCCCTCGCAGGGACAAGCAGCCCCAGCATTTT	CATTPRRDKQPQHF
TRBV27	TRBJ2-7	-	-	-	CASSTSTRGTYEQYF
TRBV29-1	TRBJ1-1	-	-	TGCAGCGCTTCCACCGGGGTGAACACTGAAGCTTTCTTT	CSASTGVNTEAFF
TRBV4-3	TRBJ1-4	once	TRBD1	TGCGCCAGCAGCCAAATTGACAGGGAGACTAAAAAACTGTTTTTT	CASSQIDRETKKLFF
TRBV14	TRBJ1-2	-	TRBD1	TGTGCCAGCAGCCAAGATTTATGGACAGGGGGCGAGAATGGCTACACCTTC	CASSQDLWTGGENGYTF
TRBV19	TRBJ1-5	-	-	TGTGCCAGTAGTATTATGGGGTTCGGCAGGGACAATCAGCCCCAGCATTTT	CASSIMGFGRDNQPQHF
TRBV7-9	TRBJ2-3	few	TRBD2	TGTGCCAGCAGCTCCAGGACTAGCCCAAGCCCAGATACGCAGTATTTT	CASSSRTSPSPDTQYF
TRBV19	TRBJ2-3	-	TRBD1	TGTGCCAGTAGTATGGGACAGTTAACAGATACGCAGTATTTT	CASSMGQLTDTQYF
TRBV7-2	TRBJ2-2	once	TRBD2	TGTGCCAGCAGCTTAGGGCGGGGGGCCAACACCGGGGAGCTGTTTTTT	CASSLGRGANTGELFF
TRBV15	TRBJ2-4	-	TRBD2	TGTGCCACCAGCGGAAGACTAGCGGGGGGTTACAAAAACATTCAGTACTTC	CATSGRLAGGYKNIQYF
TRBV19	TRBJ2-5	-	TRBD2	TGTGCCAGTAGTCCCCCCGTGGGACTAGCGGGACGACGGCAAGAGACCCAGTACTTC	CASSPPVGLAGRRQETQYF
TRBV6-4	TRBJ1-4	-	-	TGTGCCAGCTCGACGGGAGCTAATGAAAAACTGTTTTTT	CASSTGANEKLFF
TRBV30	TRBJ1-2	-	TRBD1	TGTGCCTGGAGGGCGGACAGGCTAAATGGCTACACCTTC	CAWRADRLNGYTF
TRBV5-1	TRBJ2-1	-	TRBD2	TGCGCCAGCAGCTCCGGGACTAGCGGGAGTGGGGAGCAGTTCTTC	CASSSGTSGSGEQFF
TRBV27	TRBJ1-3	-	-	TGTGCCAGCAGTCCGTACAGGAACTCTGGAAACACCATATATTTT	CASSPYRNSGNTIYF
TRBV2	TRBJ2-7	-	TRBD2	TGTGCCAGCAGCCAACTAGCGGGGCCTAACTACGAGCAGTACTTC	CASSQLAGPNYEQYF
TRBV15	TRBJ2-7	-	-	TGTGCCACCAGCTCCCGACGGGGAAACAGCTCCTACGAGCAGTACTTC	CATSSRRGNSSYEQYF
TRBV2	TRBJ2-5	-	-	TGTGCCAGCAGTGAAGGTGGGGGGGCCGGGGTTACGACCCAGTACTTC	CASSEGGGAGVTTQYF
TRBV4-2	TRBJ1-3	-	TRBD1	TGTGCCAGCAGCCAAGAAAGACAGGGAGTTTTTTTAAACACCATATATTTT	CASSQERQGVFLNTIYF
TRBV6-5	TRBJ2-1	once	-	TGTGCCAGCAGTTACCTCCAGGGGAAAAATGAGCAGTTCTTC	CASSYLQGKNEQFF
TRBV6-6	TRBJ2-5	few	TRBD1	TGTGCCAGCAGTTACTCGACGGGACAGCAAGAGACCCAGTACTTC	CASSYSTGQQETQYF
TRBV11-2	TRBJ2-4	once	-	TGTGCCAGCAGCTTAAGATCGGGAGAAAACATTCAGTACTTC	CASSLRSGENIQYF
TRBV15	TRBJ1-1	-	-	TGTGCCACCAGCAGAGTCTCAGGGAAAAACACTGAAGCTTTCTTT	CATSRVSGKNTEAFF
TRBV4-1	TRBJ1-2	-	TRBD1	TGCGCCAGCAGCCAAGGGGGACAGGGGCACTATGGCTACACCTTC	CASSQGGQGHYGYTF
TRBV28	TRBJ1-3	-	-	TGTGCCAGCAGTACTACAGGAGCTGGAAACACCATATATTTT	CASSTTGAGNTIYF
TRBV25-1	TRBJ1-1	-	TRBD1	TGTGCCAGCAGTGGTCGGACAGGGATGAACACTGAAGCTTTCTTT	CASSGRTGMNTEAFF
TRBV7-9	TRBJ1-1	few	-	TGTGCCAGCAGCGTCCGGACAGACAACACTGAAGCTTTCTTT	CASSVRTDNTEAFF
TRBV28	TRBJ1-6	-	-	TGTGCCAGCAGTCAACAACGGACATATAATTCACCCCTCCACTTT	CASSQQRTYNSPLHF
TRBV27	TRBJ1-1	once	-	TGTGCCAGCAGTCCCCGACAGAGTTCGAACACTGAAGCTTTCTTT	CASSPRQSSNTEAFF
TRBV9	TRBJ1-2	few	-	TGTGCCAGCAGCTACGGGGGGGTGGGTGGCTATGGCTACACCTTC	CASSYGGVGGYGYTF
TRBV27	TRBJ2-3	-	-	TGTGCCAGCAGTTTAAGGGGAGGGGGGACTACCACAGATACGCAGTATTTT	CASSLRGGGTTTDTQYF
TRBV7-9	TRBJ1-2	-	TRBD1	TGTGCCAGCAGCTTAGTGATGGGACAGGGGTATGGCTACACCTTC	CASSLVMGQGYGYTF
TRBV9	TRBJ2-7	-	-	TGTGCCAGCAGCGTAGTATCCGGTGATATAGACGAGCAGTACTTC	CASSVVSGDIDEQYF
TRBV6-5	TRBJ2-5	once	-	TGTGCCAGCAGTTACCAGGGGCTCGGGCAAGAGACCCAGTACTTC	CASSYQGLGQETQYF
TRBV27	TRBJ2-7	-	TRBD1	TGTGCCAGCTCCCGCGGACAGGGGGCGTTCCCCTACGAGCAGTACTTC	CASSRGQGAFPYEQYF
TRBV30	TRBJ1-5	-	TRBD1	TGTGCCTGGAGTGTCCCGTACAGGGGTATGAGCAATCAGCCCCAGCATTTT	CAWSVPYRGMSNQPQHF
TRBV15	TRBJ1-3	-	-	TGTGCCACCAGCAGACCTCTCGCGTATACTAACACCATATATTTT	CATSRPLAYTNTIYF
TRBV7-3	TRBJ2-3	-	TRBD2	TGTGCCAGCAGCTTAAAGGGAAGCGGGGGTGATACGCAGTATTTT	CASSLKGSGGDTQYF
TRBV2	TRBJ2-7	-	TRBD1	TGTGCCAGCAGTCTCAGGACAGGGACATACGAGCAGTACTTC	CASSLRTGTYEQYF